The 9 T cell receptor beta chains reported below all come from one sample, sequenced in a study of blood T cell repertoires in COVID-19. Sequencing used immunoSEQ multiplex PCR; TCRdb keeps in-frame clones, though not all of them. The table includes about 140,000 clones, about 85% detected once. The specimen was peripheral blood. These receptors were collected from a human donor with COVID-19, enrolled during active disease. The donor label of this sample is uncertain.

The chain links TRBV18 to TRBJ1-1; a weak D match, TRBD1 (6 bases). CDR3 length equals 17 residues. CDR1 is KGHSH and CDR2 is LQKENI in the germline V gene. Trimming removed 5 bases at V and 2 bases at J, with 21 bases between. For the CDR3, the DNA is TGTGCCAGCTCAGAACAGGGCGCTATGGGGGCAAACACTGAAGCTTTCTTT. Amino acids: CASSEQGAMGANTEAFF.

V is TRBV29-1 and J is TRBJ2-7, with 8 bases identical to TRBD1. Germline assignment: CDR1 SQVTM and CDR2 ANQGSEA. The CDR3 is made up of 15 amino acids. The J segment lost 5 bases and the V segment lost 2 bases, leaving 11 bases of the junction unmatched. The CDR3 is CSVELLTGGIHEQYF. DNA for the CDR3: TGCAGCGTTGAACTTCTAACAGGGGGAATCCACGAGCAGTACTTC.

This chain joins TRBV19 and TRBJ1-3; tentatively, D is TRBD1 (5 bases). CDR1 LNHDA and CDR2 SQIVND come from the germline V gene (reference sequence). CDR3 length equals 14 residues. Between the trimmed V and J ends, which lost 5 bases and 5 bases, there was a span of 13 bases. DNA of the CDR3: TGTGCCAGTAGTTCCCAGGGAGGAAGAAACACCATATATTTT. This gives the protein CASSSQGGRNTIYF.

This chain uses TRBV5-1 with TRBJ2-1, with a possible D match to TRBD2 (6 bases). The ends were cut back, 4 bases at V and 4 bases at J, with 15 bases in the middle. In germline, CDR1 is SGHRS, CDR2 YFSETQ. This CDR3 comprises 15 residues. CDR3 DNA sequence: TGCGCCAGCAGCCCATCCTCAGGACTATACAATGAGCAGTTCTTC. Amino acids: CASSPSSGLYNEQFF. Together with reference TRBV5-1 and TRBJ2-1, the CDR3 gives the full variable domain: KAGVTQTPRYLIKTRGQQVTLSCSPISGHRSVSWYQQTPGQGLQFLFEYFSETQRNKGNFPGRFSGRQFSNSRSEMNVSTLELGDSALYLCASSPSSGLYNEQFFGPGTRLTVL.

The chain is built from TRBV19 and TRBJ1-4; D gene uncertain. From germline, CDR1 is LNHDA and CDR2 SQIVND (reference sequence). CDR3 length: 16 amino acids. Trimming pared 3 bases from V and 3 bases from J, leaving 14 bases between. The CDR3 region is CASSMAPGSPNEKLFF. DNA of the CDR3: TGTGCCAGTAGTATGGCCCCGGGAAGCCCTAATGAAAAACTGTTTTTT.

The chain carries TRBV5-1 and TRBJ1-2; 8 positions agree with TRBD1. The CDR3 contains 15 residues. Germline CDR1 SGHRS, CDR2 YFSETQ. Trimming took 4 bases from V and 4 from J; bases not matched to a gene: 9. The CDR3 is CASSRNSGQGYGYTF. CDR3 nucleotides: TGCGCCAGCAGCAGAAATTCAGGACAGGGCTATGGCTACACCTTC. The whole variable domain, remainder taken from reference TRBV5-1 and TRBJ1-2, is KAGVTQTPRYLIKTRGQQVTLSCSPISGHRSVSWYQQTPGQGLQFLFEYFSETQRNKGNFPGRFSGRQFSNSRSEMNVSTLELGDSALYLCASSRNSGQGYGYTFGSGTRLTVV.

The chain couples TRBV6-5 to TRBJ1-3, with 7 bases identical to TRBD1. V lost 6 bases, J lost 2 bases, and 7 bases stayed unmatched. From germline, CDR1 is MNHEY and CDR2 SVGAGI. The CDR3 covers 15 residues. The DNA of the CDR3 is TGTGCCAGCAGGGCCCAGGGGGTGGCTGGAAACACCATATATTTT. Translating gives CASRAQGVAGNTIYF.

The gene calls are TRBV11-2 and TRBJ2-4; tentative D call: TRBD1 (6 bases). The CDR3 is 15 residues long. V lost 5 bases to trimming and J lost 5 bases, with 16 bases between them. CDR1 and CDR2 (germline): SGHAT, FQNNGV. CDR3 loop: CASSPRGLKQNIQYF. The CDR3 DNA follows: TGTGCCAGCAGCCCCAGGGGCCTGAAGCAAAACATTCAGTACTTC.

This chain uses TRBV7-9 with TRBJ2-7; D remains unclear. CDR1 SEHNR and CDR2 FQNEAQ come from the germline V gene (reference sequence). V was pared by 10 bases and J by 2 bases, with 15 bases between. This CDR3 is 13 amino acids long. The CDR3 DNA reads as TGTGCCACTAGTCGTGGGTTGGCCTACGAGCAGTACTTC. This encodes CATSRGLAYEQYF.